One T cell receptor beta chain is described in this entry. Its antigen is as yet unknown. This sequence may be a read error, since a much larger clone differs from it by one base. Sampling of bone marrow took place during active disease in every patient. The data were obtained in a study of read filtering for tumor transcriptome and immune sequencing. Across the study: Revised staging placed fewer than ten patients in R-ISS I, some 17 in II, six or seven in III.

This CDR3 contains 14 residues. The germline V gene has CDR1 SGHTA and CDR2 FQGNSA. Points from the study as a whole: In IR-seq, single-read clonotypes were 65% to 90% of clonotypes but approximately 3.2% of reads.

Molecular barcoded adaptors covering alpha/delta and beta/gamma chains were used on around 400 ng RNA. TCRdb called the reads again in MiXCR, with one record for every CDR3 protein. This table has over 45,000 distinct CDR3 sequences, 15% to 20% appearing once. The sample consisted of a population of CD138-negative cells sorted from bone marrow. The rearrangement uses TRBV7-2 and TRBJ2-1; D is unclear. The sequence was collected from a donor aged 40 or older with multiple myeloma. For the CDR3, the DNA is TGTGCCAGCAGCTTAGCAGGTAGGGCGTATGAGCAGCTCTTC. The encoded protein is CASSLAGRAYEQLF.